Below, 20 T cell receptor beta chains from the same sample are listed, as sequenced in a study of T-cell reconstitution after alpha-beta-depleted transplantation in children. Unique molecular identifiers were used in preparing the TCRbeta library. MiXCR was run by TCRdb on the PCR reads, yielding one entry per CDR3 protein. The sample records 200,000 or so distinct CDR3 sequences, approximately 8% being singletons. The specimen comprised PBMCs, mostly from graft donor cells, sampled 360 days after TCRalphabeta/CD19-depleted stem cell transplant. The receptors here all came from a male patient between 2 and 9 years old who had a stem cell transplant for acute myeloid leukemia, so the T cells may come from the graft donor.

In its sample, this clonotype was seen many times. V is TRBV4-3 and J is TRBJ2-7; TRBD2 matches 13 bases. J was trimmed by 4 bases and V by 2 bases; bases with no gene match: 2. CDR3 length: 15 amino acids. Germline CDR1 LGHNA, CDR2 YSLEER. The CDR3 region has the DNA TGCGCCAGCAGCCAAACTAGCGGGAGGGGGTACGAGCAGTACTTC. It codes for CASSQTSGRGYEQYF.

A few counts support this clonotype. The CDR3 DNA reads TGCAGTGCTAGAGATAACAGGGGGAGAATAGAGACCCAGTACTTC. Translated: CSARDNRGRIETQYF. V gene TRBV20-1 combines with J gene TRBJ2-5, with 8 bases that match TRBD1. The ends lost 0 bases at V and 4 bases at J; junction bases unmatched: 7. This CDR3 comprises 15 residues. Per germline, CDR1 DFQATT and CDR2 SNEGSKA (reference sequence).

This clonotype was observed a handful of times. V usage is TRBV6-5 and J usage is TRBJ2-5, with D tentatively TRBD2 (6 bases). V was pared by 4 bases and J by 5 bases, with 20 bases between. CDR1 MNHEY and CDR2 SVGAGI come from the germline V gene. This CDR3 is built from 16 residues. The CDR3 here is CASSWVGDSLRETQYF. The CDR3 nucleotides read TGTGCCAGCAGTTGGGTTGGGGACTCACTACGGGAGACCCAGTACTTC.

The sample holds many counts of this clonotype. This sequence joins TRBV12-3 or TRBV12-4 and TRBJ1-5; D is uncertain. V lost 6 bases and J lost 0, with 21 bases in between. This CDR3 has 18 amino acids. For the CDR3, the DNA is TGTGCCAGCAGCCGACGCTTAGACACTTATGATAGCAATCAGCCCCAGCATTTT. It is translated as CASSRRLDTYDSNQPQHF.

As to this clonotype: Possible read error: a much larger clone is one base away. J is TRBJ2-2 and V is TRBV6-1; TRBD1 might be the D (5 bases). CDR1 is MNHNS and CDR2 is SASEGT in the germline V gene. With 10 bases removed from V and 8 bases from J, the gap between germline ends came to 23 bases. This CDR3 has 15 amino acids. The CDR3 protein is CATAGRLRVLGELFF. CDR3 DNA: TGTGCCACCGCAGGAAGGCTCAGGGTACTAGGGGAGCTGTTTTTT.

The rearrangement links TRBV21-1 to TRBJ1-1. TRBV21-1 is noted as a pseudogene. The CDR3 totals 12 residues. The chain's CDR3 is CASLPARCEAFF. CDR3 nucleotide sequence: TGTGCCAGTCTACCCGCCCGCTGTGAAGCTTTCTTT.

This clonotype was recorded many times. This sequence joins TRBV5-1 and TRBJ2-1, with D uncertain. CDR1 and CDR2 (germline): SGHRS, YFSETQ. V was trimmed by 1 base and J by 9 bases, leaving 5 bases between them. This CDR3 contains 11 residues. This CDR3 reads CASSLLIEQFF. As DNA, the CDR3 is TGCGCCAGCAGCTTGTTGATTGAGCAGTTCTTC. Supplemented by reference TRBV5-1 and TRBJ2-1, the full variable domain reads KAGVTQTPRYLIKTRGQQVTLSCSPISGHRSVSWYQQTPGQGLQFLFEYFSETQRNKGNFPGRFSGRQFSNSRSEMNVSTLELGDSALYLCASSLLIEQFFGPGTRLTVL.

This clonotype appeared many times. The J gene is TRBJ2-3, the V gene TRBV5-1; D is unclear. Deletions cut 5 bases from V and 0 bases from J, with 7 bases between. This CDR3 region has 13 residues. Germline V gives CDR1 SGHRS, CDR2 YFSETQ. CDR3 sequence reads: CASRAASTDTQYF. As DNA, the CDR3 is TGCGCCAGCAGGGCGGCTAGCACAGATACGCAGTATTTT.

The chain recombines TRBV20-1 with TRBJ2-2, with 9 nucleotides matching TRBD2. Germline-derived CDR1 and CDR2 are DFQATT and SNEGSKA (reference sequence). The junction had 16 bases not matched to a gene; V was cut back by 0 bases and J by 8 bases. The CDR3 runs 18 residues. The CDR3 nucleotides are TGCAGTGCTAGAGATCAAGGGGGGCGGGAGGGCTTCGCGGGGGAGCTGTTTTTT. The encoded protein is CSARDQGGREGFAGELFF.

A few counts support this clonotype. The V and J genes are TRBV5-1 and TRBJ2-2; 7 positions match TRBD2. The J segment lost 5 bases and the V segment lost 2 bases, leaving 9 bases of the junction unmatched. Germline-derived CDR1 and CDR2 are SGHRS and YFSETQ. The CDR3 is 16 amino acids. The DNA of the CDR3 is TGCGCCAGCAGCTTTCCCCAGGGAGCGGGGACCGGGGAGCTGTTTTTT. This codes for CASSFPQGAGTGELFF. Supplemented by reference TRBV5-1 and TRBJ2-2, the full variable domain reads KAGVTQTPRYLIKTRGQQVTLSCSPISGHRSVSWYQQTPGQGLQFLFEYFSETQRNKGNFPGRFSGRQFSNSRSEMNVSTLELGDSALYLCASSFPQGAGTGELFFGEGSRLTVL.

This clonotype showed up many times. The gene calls are TRBV25-1 and TRBJ2-3, with D tentatively TRBD1 (7 bases). CDR1 is MGHDK and CDR2 is SYGVNS in the germline V gene. Trimming pared 3 bases from V and 4 bases from J, leaving 11 bases between. CDR3 length: 14 amino acids. The CDR3 bases are TGTGCCAGCAGTGACCCAGGGGGGCCAGATACGCAGTATTTT. This encodes CASSDPGGPDTQYF.

This clonotype was observed many times. This chain connects TRBV4-3 to TRBJ1-5, with TRBD1 matching 7 bases. The J segment lost 5 bases and the V segment lost 1 base, leaving 5 bases of the junction unmatched. Germline CDR1 reads LGHNA; CDR2 reads YSLEER. The CDR3 sequence is 15 residues long. The CDR3 DNA is TGCGCCAGCAGCCAAGGGATCCAGGGGGATCAGCCCCAGCATTTT. Protein product: CASSQGIQGDQPQHF.

This clonotype was seen a handful of times. This chain joins TRBV4-1 and TRBJ2-1, with D possibly called TRBD1 or TRBD2 (5 bases each). The CDR3 extends over 16 amino acids. The germline V gene encodes CDR1 MGHRA and CDR2 YSYEKL. Trimming shortened V by 1 base and J by 5 bases, and 15 bases separated the two germline ends. The CDR3 is CASSQVGEYRNNEQFF. The DNA for the CDR3 is TGCGCCAGCAGCCAAGTGGGGGAATACCGAAACAATGAGCAGTTCTTC.

This clonotype showed up many times. The chain combines TRBV7-9 with TRBJ2-1, with 7 bases fitting TRBD2. From germline, CDR1 is SEHNR and CDR2 FQNEAQ (reference sequence). Unmatched junction bases numbered 6, after V lost 3 bases and J lost 4 bases. This CDR3 comprises 15 residues. CDR3 amino acids: CASSFVTSRYNEQFF. The CDR3 DNA sequence: TGTGCCAGCAGCTTTGTGACTAGCAGATACAATGAGCAGTTCTTC. Full variable domain (outside the CDR3, taken from reference TRBV7-9 and TRBJ2-1): DTGVSQNPRHKITKRGQNVTFRCDPISEHNRLYWYRQTLGQGPEFLTYFQNEAQLEKSRLLSDRFSAERPKGSFSTLEIQRTEQGDSAMYLCASSFVTSRYNEQFFGPGTRLTVL.

The chain has TRBV24-1 and TRBJ2-3, with 8 bases identical to TRBD1. With V trimmed by 4 bases and J by 1 base, 6 bases remained unmatched. Germline assignment: CDR1 KGHDR and CDR2 SFDVKD. The CDR3 has 16 residues. DNA of the CDR3: TGTGCCACCAGTGAATACGACAGGGGACGCACAGATACGCAGTATTTT. Translation: CATSEYDRGRTDTQYF.

This clonotype was seen ten or more times. The chain employs TRBV5-1 and TRBJ2-3, with 11 bases identical to TRBD2. The V gene end was trimmed by 0 bases and the J gene end by 4 bases; junction bases not matched to a gene: 1. This CDR3 has 15 residues. Germline V gives CDR1 SGHRS, CDR2 YFSETQ. CDR3 sequence (DNA): TGCGCCAGCAGCTTGGGACTAGCGGGACCAGATACGCAGTATTTT. This sequence encodes CASSLGLAGPDTQYF. Full variable domain (rest looked up from reference TRBV5-1 and TRBJ2-3): KAGVTQTPRYLIKTRGQQVTLSCSPISGHRSVSWYQQTPGQGLQFLFEYFSETQRNKGNFPGRFSGRQFSNSRSEMNVSTLELGDSALYLCASSLGLAGPDTQYFGPGTRLTVL.

Points on this clonotype: One junction end does not reproduce the germline sequence, and a read error may be involved. The chain has TRBV12-3 or TRBV12-4 and TRBJ2-1; D could derive from TRBD1 or TRBD2 (5 bases each). The CDR3 is made up of 12 amino acids. The CDR3 DNA sequence: TGTGCCAGCAACAGAGACGGGGCAGGGTGCATCTTC. This codes for CASNRDGAGCIF.

This chain's CDR3 is CSAREDPFSTDTQYF. CDR3 nucleotides: TGCAGTGCTAGAGAGGACCCTTTTAGCACAGATACGCAGTATTTT. The J gene is TRBJ2-3, the V gene TRBV20-1; D remains ambiguous. Germline assignment: CDR1 DFQATT and CDR2 SNEGSKA (reference sequence). The CDR3 covers 15 residues. Trimming took off 0 bases at V and 0 bases at J, with 10 bases between the two ends.

This clonotype was seen at least ten times. J is TRBJ2-1 and V is TRBV7-2, with TRBD2 matching over 7 bases. V dropped 1 base and J dropped 7; count of bases not matched to a gene: 7. Per germline, CDR1 SGHTA and CDR2 FQGNSA. CDR3 length: 15 amino acids. The CDR3 loop is CASSLDHGTKNEQFF. The CDR3 DNA sequence: TGTGCCAGCAGCTTAGATCACGGGACTAAGAATGAGCAGTTCTTC.

This clonotype was found many times. This rearrangement joins TRBV10-3 to TRBJ2-7; either TRBD1 or TRBD2 may fit D (6 bases each). CDR1 ENHRY and CDR2 SYGVKD come from the germline V gene. V was trimmed by 4 bases and J by 0 bases, leaving 7 bases between them. The CDR3 runs 13 residues. This chain's CDR3 is CAISAGASYEQYV. The CDR3 DNA reads as TGTGCCATCAGTGCGGGGGCCTCCTACGAGCAGTACGTC.